The present T cell receptor beta chain was sequenced within a study of blood T cell repertoires in COVID-19. Study at large: COVID-19 samples from acute and convalescent phases originated in the United States, Italy and Spain.

The age range of participants was about 18 to 89 years, with residence in fewer than 25 US areas. Grouping used clinical history reported by participants in a survey and questionnaire. Germline values: CDR1 MDHEN, CDR2 SYDVKM. With 3 bases removed from V and 5 bases from J, the gap between germline ends came to 10 bases. The CDR3 has 13 amino acids. In the source study's methods: Reference gene primer amplification gave estimated nucleated cell counts. Using immunoSEQ multiplex PCR, the repertoire was profiled, and TCRdb retains in-frame clones only, with some absent. V and J calls and clone size are given by that table; D and trimming were obtained from the DNA. This table has around 300,000 clones, about 90% appearing once.

The TCR originated in a woman younger than 30 with acute COVID-19. The sample taken for sequencing was PBMCs or T cells enriched from blood (not recorded which). V gene TRBV28 combines with J gene TRBJ1-2; D remains ambiguous. The CDR3 coding sequence is TGTGCCAGCAGTTTCGGTCTGAAATATGGCTACACCTTC. Translating gives CASSFGLKYGYTF.